A selection of T cell receptor beta chains follows, all from one sample in a study of blood T cell repertoires in COVID-19. The data were produced by immunoSEQ multiplex PCR, yet TCRdb's version contains in-frame clones alone and is incomplete. The table lists 100,000 to 150,000 clones, more than 75% of them singletons. The sample comprised peripheral blood. The receptors come from an older woman with acute or convalescent COVID-19. Each CDR3 is given with its conserved first and last residue. D genes are given only for firm matches. A row's size may be missing; if present it is once, few, many or a size class.

v_call: TRBV19; d_call: TRBD2; j_call: TRBJ2-2; clone_size: NA; cdr3_aa: CASKESERGTGELFF; cdr3_nt: TGTGCCAGTAAGGAGAGCGAGCGGGGCACCGGGGAGCTGTTTTTT
v_call: TRBV18; d_call: NA; j_call: TRBJ1-6; clone_size: NA; cdr3_aa: CASSLAGSTYNSPLHF; cdr3_nt: TGTGCCAGCTCACTAGCAGGGTCAACCTATAATTCACCCCTCCACTTT
v_call: TRBV5-1; d_call: TRBD2; j_call: TRBJ2-1; clone_size: NA; cdr3_aa: CASSPTSGRINEQFF; cdr3_nt: TGCGCCAGCAGCCCCACTAGCGGGAGGATCAATGAGCAGTTCTTC
v_call: TRBV10-3; d_call: TRBD1; j_call: TRBJ2-7; clone_size: NA; cdr3_aa: CAISTIARGGYQQYF; cdr3_nt: TGTGCCATCAGTACCATAGCGCGAGGGGGCTATCAGCAGTACTTC
v_call: TRBV9; d_call: TRBD2; j_call: TRBJ2-1; clone_size: once; cdr3_aa: CASSAGTSGRALYNEQFF; cdr3_nt: TGTGCCAGCAGCGCCGGGACTAGCGGGAGGGCCCTCTACAATGAGCAGTTCTTC
v_call: TRBV12-5; d_call: TRBD1; j_call: TRBJ1-1; clone_size: NA; cdr3_aa: CASGVGDRSDTEAFF; cdr3_nt: TGTGCTAGTGGGGTGGGGGACAGGTCGGACACTGAAGCTTTCTTT
v_call: TRBV12-3/TRBV12-4; d_call: NA; j_call: TRBJ2-3; clone_size: NA; cdr3_aa: CASSTYTDTQYF; cdr3_nt: TGTGCCAGCAGTACATACACAGATACGCAGTATTTT
v_call: TRBV5-1; d_call: TRBD2; j_call: TRBJ2-1; clone_size: NA; cdr3_aa: CASSLDGDYGFF; cdr3_nt: TGCGCCAGCAGCTTGGACGGGGACTACGGATTCTTC
v_call: TRBV3-1/TRBV3-2; d_call: NA; j_call: TRBJ2-7; clone_size: once; cdr3_aa: CASSQGVGSYEQYF; cdr3_nt: TGTGCCAGCAGCCAAGGAGTCGGGAGCTACGAGCAGTACTTC
v_call: TRBV6-5; d_call: NA; j_call: TRBJ2-1; clone_size: once; cdr3_aa: CASRPQGGSYNEQFF; cdr3_nt: TGTGCCAGCAGACCTCAGGGTGGATCCTACAATGAGCAGTTCTTC
v_call: TRBV2; d_call: TRBD2; j_call: TRBJ2-1; clone_size: NA; cdr3_aa: CASRKGNLAGPSYNEQFF; cdr3_nt: TGTGCCAGCAGGAAAGGGAATCTAGCGGGGCCCTCCTACAATGAGCAGTTCTTC
v_call: TRBV20-1; d_call: NA; j_call: TRBJ1-2; clone_size: NA; cdr3_aa: CSASSLYGYTF; cdr3_nt: TGCAGTGCTAGCTCCCTCTATGGCTACACCTTC
v_call: TRBV4-1; d_call: NA; j_call: TRBJ2-3; clone_size: NA; cdr3_aa: CASSQVLGTDTQYF; cdr3_nt: TGCGCCAGCAGCCAAGTACTTGGCACAGATACGCAGTATTTT
v_call: TRBV19; d_call: NA; j_call: TRBJ1-3; clone_size: NA; cdr3_aa: CASSIQANSGNTIYF; cdr3_nt: TGTGCCAGTAGTATACAGGCGAACTCTGGAAACACCATATATTTT
v_call: TRBV5-1; d_call: NA; j_call: TRBJ1-1; clone_size: NA; cdr3_aa: CASSWGKETEAFF; cdr3_nt: TGCGCCAGCAGCTGGGGCAAAGAAACTGAAGCTTTCTTT
v_call: TRBV9; d_call: NA; j_call: TRBJ2-1; clone_size: NA; cdr3_aa: CASSPGTRIGNEQFF; cdr3_nt: TGTGCCAGCAGCCCCGGAACTAGAATAGGCAATGAGCAGTTCTTC
v_call: TRBV5-4; d_call: NA; j_call: TRBJ1-6; clone_size: NA; cdr3_aa: CASRPDSYSPLHF; cdr3_nt: TGTGCCAGCAGACCCGACAGCTATTCACCCCTCCACTTT
v_call: TRBV11-3; d_call: NA; j_call: TRBJ2-5; clone_size: NA; cdr3_aa: CASSLGGTTGETQYF; cdr3_nt: TGTGCCAGCAGCTTAGGGGGAACGACGGGGGAGACCCAGTACTTC
v_call: TRBV19; d_call: TRBD1; j_call: TRBJ1-6; clone_size: NA; cdr3_aa: CASSLTQGVNSPLHF; cdr3_nt: TGTGCCAGTAGCCTCACCCAGGGGGTTAATTCACCCCTCCACTTT
v_call: TRBV19; d_call: NA; j_call: TRBJ1-2; clone_size: NA; cdr3_aa: CASSSSGGNYGYTF; cdr3_nt: TGTGCCAGTAGTTCGTCCGGGGGGAACTATGGCTACACCTTC
v_call: TRBV24-1; d_call: NA; j_call: TRBJ1-2; clone_size: NA; cdr3_aa: CATSGLPDYGYTF; cdr3_nt: TGTGCCACCAGTGGCCTTCCGGACTATGGCTACACCTTC
v_call: TRBV15; d_call: TRBD2; j_call: TRBJ2-7; clone_size: NA; cdr3_aa: CATSREGPGLANSSYEQYF; cdr3_nt: TGTGCCACCAGCAGAGAGGGCCCCGGACTAGCGAATTCTTCCTACGAGCAGTACTTC
v_call: TRBV27; d_call: TRBD1; j_call: TRBJ1-1; clone_size: few; cdr3_aa: CASSRKQGAGTEAFF; cdr3_nt: TGTGCCAGCAGTCGGAAACAGGGGGCAGGCACTGAAGCTTTCTTT
v_call: TRBV19; d_call: NA; j_call: TRBJ2-7; clone_size: NA; cdr3_aa: CASSMRGSQVEQYF; cdr3_nt: TGTGCCAGTAGTATGAGGGGGTCCCAAGTCGAGCAGTACTTC
v_call: TRBV7-9; d_call: NA; j_call: TRBJ1-2; clone_size: NA; cdr3_aa: CASSSHFSNYGYTF; cdr3_nt: TGTGCCAGCAGCTCGCACTTCTCTAACTATGGCTACACCTTC
v_call: TRBV4-2; d_call: TRBD1; j_call: TRBJ2-3; clone_size: NA; cdr3_aa: CASSQDGTGRGTQYF; cdr3_nt: TGTGCCAGCAGCCAAGATGGGACAGGGAGGGGTACGCAGTATTTT
v_call: TRBV10-3; d_call: NA; j_call: TRBJ2-3; clone_size: NA; cdr3_aa: CAITGTSRGTDTQYF; cdr3_nt: TGTGCCATCACCGGGACATCAAGGGGGACAGATACGCAGTATTTT
v_call: TRBV5-4; d_call: NA; j_call: TRBJ1-3; clone_size: NA; cdr3_aa: CASTSPSSGNTIYF; cdr3_nt: TGTGCCAGCACCTCCCCCAGTTCTGGAAACACCATATATTTT
v_call: TRBV19; d_call: TRBD1; j_call: TRBJ1-5; clone_size: once; cdr3_aa: CASSRGRQGAISNQPQHF; cdr3_nt: TGTGCCAGTAGTAGGGGGAGACAGGGAGCGATTAGCAATCAGCCCCAGCATTTT
v_call: TRBV3-1/TRBV3-2; d_call: NA; j_call: TRBJ1-1; clone_size: NA; cdr3_aa: CASSQVANTEAFF; cdr3_nt: TGTGCCAGCAGCCAAGTAGCTAACACTGAAGCTTTCTTT
v_call: TRBV4-2; d_call: NA; j_call: TRBJ1-1; clone_size: NA; cdr3_aa: CASSQGRSTEAFF; cdr3_nt: TGTGCCAGCAGCCAAGGGAGGAGCACTGAAGCTTTCTTT
v_call: TRBV24-1; d_call: TRBD2; j_call: TRBJ2-1; clone_size: once; cdr3_aa: CATSDLDREGNEQFF; cdr3_nt: TGTGCCACCAGTGATTTGGACCGGGAGGGAAATGAGCAGTTCTTC
v_call: TRBV5-1; d_call: TRBD2; j_call: TRBJ2-2; clone_size: NA; cdr3_aa: CASSPGTSSSNTGELFF; cdr3_nt: TGCGCCAGCAGCCCCGGGACTAGCTCCTCGAACACCGGGGAGCTGTTTTTT
v_call: TRBV25-1; d_call: NA; j_call: TRBJ2-1; clone_size: once; cdr3_aa: CASSEGAADVDEQFF; cdr3_nt: TGTGCCAGCAGTGAGGGAGCAGCCGACGTCGATGAGCAGTTCTTC
v_call: TRBV7-2; d_call: NA; j_call: TRBJ2-1; clone_size: NA; cdr3_aa: CASSPLAVYNEQFF; cdr3_nt: TGTGCCAGCAGCCCACTAGCAGTCTACAATGAGCAGTTCTTC
v_call: TRBV28; d_call: TRBD1; j_call: TRBJ1-2; clone_size: NA; cdr3_aa: CASSFRDRVNYGYTF; cdr3_nt: TGTGCCAGCAGTTTCAGGGACAGGGTAAACTATGGCTACACCTTC
v_call: TRBV5-1; d_call: NA; j_call: TRBJ1-3; clone_size: NA; cdr3_aa: CASSLAGGLYGNTIYF; cdr3_nt: TGCGCCAGCAGCTTGGCCGGGGGGCTGTATGGAAACACCATATATTTT
v_call: TRBV7-8; d_call: NA; j_call: TRBJ2-1; clone_size: NA; cdr3_aa: CASSINRISGKFF; cdr3_nt: TGTGCCAGCAGCATAAACCGCATATCGGGGAAGTTCTTC
v_call: TRBV7-8; d_call: TRBD2; j_call: TRBJ2-1; clone_size: once; cdr3_aa: CASSFLLAPGLAEYNEQFF; cdr3_nt: TGTGCCAGCAGCTTCCTCTTAGCCCCGGGACTAGCGGAGTACAATGAGCAGTTCTTC
v_call: TRBV3-1/TRBV3-2; d_call: TRBD2; j_call: TRBJ2-3; clone_size: NA; cdr3_aa: CASSQGGRAPSTDTQYF; cdr3_nt: TGTGCCAGCAGCCAAGGTGGGAGGGCCCCTAGCACAGATACGCAGTATTTT
v_call: TRBV12-3/TRBV12-4; d_call: NA; j_call: TRBJ2-1; clone_size: NA; cdr3_aa: CASSFPPGQSLFF; cdr3_nt: TGTGCCAGCAGTTTTCCGCCGGGACAAAGTTTGTTCTTC
v_call: TRBV10-3; d_call: TRBD2; j_call: TRBJ2-1; clone_size: NA; cdr3_aa: CAISGWTSGDSYNEQFF; cdr3_nt: TGTGCCATCAGTGGGTGGACTAGCGGGGACTCCTACAATGAGCAGTTCTTC
v_call: TRBV19; d_call: NA; j_call: TRBJ1-5; clone_size: NA; cdr3_aa: CASSAGQSSNQPQHF; cdr3_nt: TGTGCCAGTAGCGCAGGGCAGTCGAGCAATCAGCCCCAGCATTTT
v_call: TRBV6-2/TRBV6-3; d_call: TRBD2; j_call: TRBJ2-7; clone_size: once; cdr3_aa: CASRPSGGYEQYF; cdr3_nt: TGTGCCAGCAGGCCTAGCGGGGGCTACGAGCAGTACTTC
v_call: TRBV6-5; d_call: NA; j_call: TRBJ1-5; clone_size: NA; cdr3_aa: CASSGGPNQPQHF; cdr3_nt: TGTGCCAGCAGCGGGGGGCCTAATCAGCCCCAGCATTTT
v_call: TRBV7-9; d_call: TRBD2; j_call: TRBJ2-2; clone_size: NA; cdr3_aa: CASSRTSGRNTGELFF; cdr3_nt: TGTGCCAGCAGCCGAACTAGCGGGAGGAACACCGGGGAGCTGTTTTTT
v_call: TRBV5-4; d_call: NA; j_call: TRBJ2-1; clone_size: NA; cdr3_aa: CASSSSTPGASYNEQFF; cdr3_nt: TGTGCCAGCAGCTCTAGCACCCCAGGAGCGTCCTACAATGAGCAGTTCTTC
v_call: TRBV7-9; d_call: NA; j_call: TRBJ1-1; clone_size: NA; cdr3_aa: CASSIGAVSTEAFF; cdr3_nt: TGTGCCAGCAGCATAGGGGCAGTCTCCACTGAAGCTTTCTTT
v_call: TRBV30; d_call: NA; j_call: TRBJ1-5; clone_size: once; cdr3_aa: CAWSVQVNQPQHF; cdr3_nt: TGTGCCTGGAGTGTCCAGGTAAATCAGCCCCAGCATTTT
v_call: TRBV28; d_call: NA; j_call: TRBJ1-1; clone_size: NA; cdr3_aa: CASSFRGNTEAFF; cdr3_nt: TGTGCCAGCAGTTTTCGGGGTAACACTGAAGCTTTCTTT
v_call: TRBV29-1; d_call: TRBD1; j_call: TRBJ2-1; clone_size: NA; cdr3_aa: CSVHASWDSQFF; cdr3_nt: TGCAGCGTCCATGCGAGCTGGGACAGCCAGTTCTTC
v_call: TRBV6-1; d_call: TRBD1; j_call: TRBJ2-7; clone_size: NA; cdr3_aa: CASRQGVGASYEQYF; cdr3_nt: TGTGCCAGCAGACAGGGGGTAGGGGCTTCCTACGAGCAGTACTTC
v_call: TRBV6-5; d_call: NA; j_call: TRBJ1-1; clone_size: NA; cdr3_aa: CASSTRLLNTEAFF; cdr3_nt: TGTGCCAGCAGCACGCGACTTCTGAACACTGAAGCTTTCTTT
v_call: TRBV7-7; d_call: TRBD1; j_call: TRBJ2-1; clone_size: NA; cdr3_aa: CASSPSTGKGSYNEQFF; cdr3_nt: TGTGCTAGCAGCCCTTCGACAGGGAAGGGCTCCTACAATGAGCAGTTCTTC
v_call: TRBV30; d_call: NA; j_call: TRBJ1-1; clone_size: NA; cdr3_aa: CAWSVPRTGVRNTEAFF; cdr3_nt: TGTGCCTGGAGTGTACCGCGGACGGGGGTGAGAAACACTGAAGCTTTCTTT
v_call: TRBV18; d_call: NA; j_call: TRBJ1-4; clone_size: NA; cdr3_aa: CASSPPNRPTTNEKLFF; cdr3_nt: TGTGCCAGCTCACCACCGAACAGGCCTACAACTAATGAAAAACTGTTTTTT